This T cell receptor (beta chain) stems from a study of blood T cell repertoires in COVID-19. Study summary: Acute-phase and convalescent COVID-19 samples originated in the United States, Italy and Spain.

Profiled with immunoSEQ multiplex PCR; TCRdb holds only in-frame clones, not every one. The sample lists under 150,000 clones; 80% to 90% were seen once. This clonotype was obtained from a man in his forties or fifties with acute or convalescent COVID-19. Sequences were obtained from peripheral blood.

The CDR3 reads CASSAGGTSTDTQYF. The CDR3, as DNA: TGCGCCAGCAGTGCGGGGGGAACTAGCACAGATACGCAGTATTTT. The chain employs TRBV10-1 and TRBJ2-3; TRBD2 agrees at 7 bases. J lost 0 bases, V lost 4 bases, and 4 bases had no gene match. The CDR3 contains 15 residues. The germline V gene has CDR1 WNHNN and CDR2 SYGVQD (reference sequence).